This TCR beta chain was found in a study of cytomegalovirus exposure and HLA in healthy donors. Study-wide background: Among the approximately 400 genotyped donors, 81% were placed in the Caucasian-associated ancestry cluster.

About this clone: Its target is not known.

Study-wide results and caveats: Cytomegalovirus association was listed for 164 TCR beta chains.

The PCR employed 60 Vbeta primers together with 13 Jbeta primers. Only in-frame clones appear in the TCRdb table, and some are missing; sequencing was by immunoSEQ multiplex PCR. Here the sample spans roughly 100,000 clones, 55% to 75% being singletons. Germline V lookup: CDR1 SGHNT, CDR2 YYREEE (reference sequence). V shed 3 bases and J 5 bases; nucleotides not matched to a gene: 11. The CDR3 contains 16 residues. Material: PBMCs. The chain joins TRBV5-4 to TRBJ2-7; 10 nucleotides align to TRBD1. This receptor was obtained from a woman between 45 and 65 years old in good health and CMV-seropositive. The CDR3: CASSSRFVTGGHEQYF. CDR3 DNA sequence: TGTGCCAGCAGCTCTAGATTTGTGACAGGGGGCCACGAGCAGTACTTC.